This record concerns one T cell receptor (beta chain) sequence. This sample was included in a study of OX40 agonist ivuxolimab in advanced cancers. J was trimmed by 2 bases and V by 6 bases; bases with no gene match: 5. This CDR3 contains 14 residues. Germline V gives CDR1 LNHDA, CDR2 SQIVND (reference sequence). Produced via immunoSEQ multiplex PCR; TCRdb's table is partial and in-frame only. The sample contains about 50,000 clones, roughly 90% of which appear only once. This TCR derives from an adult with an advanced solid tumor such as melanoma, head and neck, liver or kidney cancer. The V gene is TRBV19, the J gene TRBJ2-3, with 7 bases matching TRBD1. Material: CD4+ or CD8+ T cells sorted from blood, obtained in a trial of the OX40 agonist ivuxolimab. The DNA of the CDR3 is TGTGCCAGTAGGCGACAGGGTATCACAGATACGCAGTATTTT. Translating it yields CASRRQGITDTQYF. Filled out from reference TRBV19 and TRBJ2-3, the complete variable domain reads DGGITQSPKYLFRKEGQNVTLSCEQNLNHDAMYWYRQDPGQGLRLIYYSQIVNDFQKGDIAEGYSVSREKKESFPLTVTSAQKNPTAFYLCASRRQGITDTQYFGPGTRLTVL.